These 30 T cell receptor beta chains originate from one sample sequenced in a study of neurological immune-mediated disorders. MiXCR, applied by TCRdb to the 5' RACE reads, yields one record per CDR3 protein. The repertoire holds about 30,000 distinct CDR3 sequences, around 5.9% seen once, with roughly 2% in the top ten. Sample: CD4+ T cells from blood. These receptors all stem from a woman aged 50 to 60 in good health.

This clonotype has at least ten counts. The chain has TRBV20-1 and TRBJ2-2; 10 bases map to TRBD2. Germline CDR1 DFQATT, CDR2 SNEGSKA (reference sequence). Trimming cost V 0 bases and J 4 bases; bases outside gene matches: 5. The CDR3 has 16 residues. The CDR3 protein is CSAREWTSGLTGELFF. CDR3 nucleotides: TGCAGTGCTAGAGAATGGACTAGCGGACTCACCGGGGAGCTGTTTTTT.

This clonotype was picked up many times. The chain combines TRBV5-5 with TRBJ1-4, with TRBD1 as a possible D gene (5 bases). V was cut by 6 bases and J by 1 base, with 10 bases left in between. Germline values: CDR1 SGHKS, CDR2 YYEKEE (reference sequence). The CDR3 consists of 14 residues. The CDR3 DNA reads TGTGCCAGCAACTGGGGGGGAACTAATGAAAAACTGTTTTTT. It yields the protein CASNWGGTNEKLFF.

This clonotype was found many times. The J gene is TRBJ2-1, the V gene TRBV7-8; perhaps TRBD2 as D (5 bases). The germline gives CDR1 SGHVS, CDR2 FQNEAQ. V lost 5 bases, J lost 5 bases, and 16 bases lay in between. CDR3 length equals 15 residues. CDR3 amino acids: CASSPREGIDNEQFF. DNA for the CDR3: TGTGCCAGCAGCCCCCGGGAAGGGATCGACAATGAGCAGTTCTTC.

The table lists this clonotype with many counts. The chain uses TRBV7-2 and TRBJ1-5; TRBD1 matches 7 bases. Germline V gene sequence: CDR1 SGHTA, CDR2 FQGNSA. The V segment lost 3 bases and the J segment 3 bases; nucleotides outside the gene matches: 5. The CDR3 is 15 amino acids. CDR3 loop: CASSFGTAPNQPQHF. The CDR3 bases are TGTGCCAGCAGCTTTGGGACAGCCCCCAATCAGCCCCAGCATTTT.

This clonotype was seen ten or more times. The chain uses TRBV5-1 and TRBJ1-1, with D uncertain. Trimming removed 0 bases from V and 7 bases from J, with 13 bases in between. Germline lookup yields CDR1 SGHRS and CDR2 YFSETQ. The CDR3 contains 14 residues. CDR3 sequence reads: CASSLAVGRLEAFF. CDR3 in DNA: TGCGCCAGCAGCTTGGCAGTAGGGCGCCTTGAAGCTTTCTTT.

This clonotype was observed at least ten times. The chain employs TRBV25-1 and TRBJ2-2, with TRBD2 identical over 14 bases. This CDR3 region has 13 residues. Germline CDR1 reads MGHDK; CDR2 reads SYGVNS. Losses at the gene ends were 11 bases for V and 8 bases for J; bases not matched to a gene: 4. The CDR3 loop is CAGGTSGSGELFF. The CDR3 DNA reads as TGTGCCGGGGGGACTAGCGGGAGTGGGGAGCTGTTTTTT.

This clonotype showed up many times. The CDR3 DNA reads TGTGCCAGCAGTCGCCCCTCGGCGGGAGGCACAGATACGCAGTATTTT. The encoded protein is CASSRPSAGGTDTQYF. The chain is built from TRBV6-6 and TRBJ2-3; 7 bases map to TRBD2. CDR1 and CDR2 (germline): MNHNY, SVGAGI (reference sequence). The length of the CDR3 is 16 residues. V was clipped by 5 bases and J by 1 base; unmatched bases: 9.

This clonotype occurred many times. The chain employs TRBV14 and TRBJ2-7; no firm D call. CDR3 length equals 16 residues. Trimming pared 4 bases from V and 2 bases from J, leaving 18 bases between. Germline loops: CDR1 SGHDN, CDR2 FVKESK. The DNA of the CDR3 is TGTGCCAGCAGCCGGGATGCATGGGCGGAACCCTACGAGCAGTACTTC. This translates into CASSRDAWAEPYEQYF. Full variable domain (rest looked up from reference TRBV14 and TRBJ2-7): EAGVTQFPSHSVIEKGQTVTLRCDPISGHDNLYWYRRVMGKEIKFLLHFVKESKQDESGMPNNRFLAERTGGTYSTLKVQPAELEDSGVYFCASSRDAWAEPYEQYFGPGTRLTVT.

This chain uses TRBV5-4 with TRBJ1-6, with 7 nucleotides matching TRBD1. The CDR3 has 14 amino acids. J gave up 5 bases and V 3 bases, and 2 bases lay outside the gene matches. The germline V gene has CDR1 SGHNT and CDR2 YYREEE (reference sequence). The CDR3 region has the DNA TGTGCCAGCAGCTCGACAGGGAATAATTCACCCCTCCACTTT. It translates to CASSSTGNNSPLHF.

Ten or more counts support this clonotype. The V call is TRBV15, the J call TRBJ2-3; the match to TRBD2 covers 14 bases. The CDR3 runs to 15 residues. Per the germline V gene, CDR1 is LNHNV and CDR2 is YYDKDF (reference sequence). The V segment lost 6 bases and the J segment 10 bases; nucleotides outside the gene matches: 9. The CDR3 protein is CATRTSGRAREPQYF. CDR3 coding DNA: TGTGCCACCAGGACTAGCGGGAGGGCCAGGGAACCGCAGTATTTT.

This clonotype appeared many times. CDR3 sequence (DNA): TGTGCCAGCTCCTTCTCGGGAGGCAGTGGGGCCAAAAACATTCAGTACTTC. It codes for CASSFSGGSGAKNIQYF. The chain employs TRBV18 and TRBJ2-4, with 7 bases aligning to TRBD2. This CDR3 is built from 17 residues. The germline CDR1 and CDR2 sequences are KGHSH and LQKENI. V shed 6 bases and J 1 base; nucleotides not matched to a gene: 12.

This clonotype was seen repeatedly, ten times or more. The V call is TRBV7-2, the J call TRBJ2-7; D possibly matches TRBD1 or TRBD2 (5 bases each). CDR1 is SGHTA, CDR2 FQGNSA, per germline. This CDR3 region has 18 residues. The ends were cut back, 5 bases at V and 0 bases at J, with 23 bases in the middle. The CDR3 DNA is TGTGCCAGCAGCCCGAGTGTCGCATCGGGACGCCGCTCCTACGAGCAGTACTTC. This encodes CASSPSVASGRRSYEQYF.

This clonotype came up many times. The gene calls are TRBV11-2 and TRBJ2-4; 8 bases are shared with TRBD1. This CDR3 is 13 amino acids long. Unmatched junction bases numbered 7, after V lost 0 bases and J lost 15 bases. Germline CDR1 reads SGHAT; CDR2 reads FQNNGV. The CDR3 reads CASSLETTGERYF. CDR3 DNA sequence: TGTGCCAGCAGCTTAGAAACGACAGGGGAGAGGTACTTC.

This clonotype came up many times. The chain has TRBV18 and TRBJ2-4, with 14 bases matching TRBD2. Germline CDR1 is KGHSH and CDR2 is LQKENI. The CDR3 runs 19 residues. Germline trimming cut 0 bases from V and 0 bases from J; bases unmatched to any gene: 4. The CDR3 coding sequence is TGTGCCAGCTCACCACCGGGACTAGCGGGGGCAGTAGCCAAAAACATTCAGTACTTC. As protein: CASSPPGLAGAVAKNIQYF. Using reference TRBV18 and TRBJ2-4 for the parts outside the CDR3, the full variable domain is NAGVMQNPRHLVRRRGQEARLRCSPMKGHSHVYWYRQLPEEGLKFMVYLQKENIIDESGMPKERFSAEFPKEGPSILRIQQVVRGDSAAYFCASSPPGLAGAVAKNIQYFGAGTRLSVL.

The table lists this clonotype with many counts. The J gene is TRBJ1-4, the V gene TRBV5-1, with a possible D match to TRBD1 (5 bases). The germline gives CDR1 SGHRS, CDR2 YFSETQ. The CDR3 loop spans 12 amino acids. V shed 4 bases and J shed 10 bases, with 11 bases lying between them. The CDR3 DNA follows: TGCGCCAGCAGCGTGTCTCAGGGAAAACTGTTTTTT. Residues: CASSVSQGKLFF.

In this sample, this clonotype turned up many times. The chain is built from TRBV7-9 and TRBJ2-7; D might be TRBD2 (5 bases). The germline gives CDR1 SEHNR, CDR2 FQNEAQ (reference sequence). The V gene lost 5 bases and the J gene lost 1 base, with 15 bases spanning the gap. The CDR3 totals 15 residues. For the CDR3, the DNA is TGTGCCAGCAGCCCTACGGGATTTGGGTCCTACGAGCAGTACTTC. Residues: CASSPTGFGSYEQYF.

This clonotype was recorded at least ten times. V usage is TRBV20-1 and J usage is TRBJ2-5, with 7 bases fitting TRBD1. V was clipped by 0 bases and J by 4 bases; unmatched bases: 11. Germline V CDR1 and CDR2: DFQATT, SNEGSKA (reference sequence). The CDR3 length is 16 residues. CDR3 DNA: TGCAGTGCTAGAGATTATAGGCAGGGGGTTCGAGAGACCCAGTACTTC. It translates to CSARDYRQGVRETQYF.

This clonotype was counted between two and nine times. The V gene is TRBV20-1, the J gene TRBJ2-1; TRBD2 is a possible D gene (5 bases). The germline V gene has CDR1 DFQATT and CDR2 SNEGSKA (reference sequence). The CDR3 sequence is 16 residues long. The ends were cut back, 0 bases at V and 0 bases at J, with 12 bases in the middle. The CDR3 protein is CSARDGGSLSYNEQFF. The CDR3 DNA follows: TGCAGTGCTAGAGATGGTGGGAGCCTCTCCTACAATGAGCAGTTCTTC.

This clonotype showed up many times. This chain joins TRBV7-2 and TRBJ1-5; D is perhaps TRBD1 (5 bases). The CDR3 consists of 15 residues. The V end was cut by 0 bases, the J end by 3 bases, with 9 bases between. The germline CDR1 and CDR2 sequences are SGHTA and FQGNSA. In DNA, the CDR3 is TGTGCCAGCAGCTTAGCGGGGACCCCCAATCAGCCCCAGCATTTT. It translates to CASSLAGTPNQPQHF.

This rearrangement joins TRBV2 to TRBJ2-1; D remains ambiguous. CDR1 SNHLY and CDR2 FYNNEI come from the germline V gene. The CDR3 runs 15 residues. V lost 6 bases and J lost 2, with 14 bases in between. The CDR3: CASSAIGRTYNEQFF. Written as DNA, the CDR3 is TGTGCCAGCAGCGCTATTGGCCGGACCTACAATGAGCAGTTCTTC.

Ten or more counts support this clonotype. CDR3 in amino acids: CASSVDGVNEQFF. The DNA of the CDR3 is TGTGCCAGCAGCGTAGACGGGGTTAATGAGCAGTTCTTC. The chain joins TRBV9 to TRBJ2-1; D possibly corresponds to TRBD2 (5 bases). V was shortened by 0 bases and J by 7 bases, with 8 bases between the two germline ends. The CDR3 totals 13 residues. CDR1 is SGDLS, CDR2 YYNGEE, per germline.

In its sample, this clonotype was seen many times. V gene TRBV7-3 combines with J gene TRBJ1-1, with TRBD1 identical over 9 bases. Trimming removed 2 bases from V and 5 bases from J; junction bases left unmatched: 9. Germline V gene sequence: CDR1 SGHTA, CDR2 FQGTGA. The CDR3 is 16 residues long. Here the CDR3 DNA reads TGTGCCAGCAGCTTATGGGGAACAGGGGGCCGGACTGAAGCTTTCTTT. The encoded protein is CASSLWGTGGRTEAFF.

This clonotype was found many times. The V gene is TRBV6-2 or TRBV6-3, the J gene TRBJ1-1, with D tentatively TRBD1 (5 bases). CDR3 length: 13 residues. The germline V gene has CDR1 MNHEY and CDR2 SVGEGT. Trimming removed 6 bases from V and 4 bases from J, with 12 bases in between. CDR3 nucleotide sequence: TGTGCCAGCAGCCTCTGGGGGGGCACTGAAGCTTTCTTT. Translating it yields CASSLWGGTEAFF.

This clonotype was counted ten times or more. The chain uses TRBV13 and TRBJ1-5, with 7 bases that match TRBD1. V shed 1 base, J shed 4 bases, and the junction held 1 base outside the gene matches. The CDR3 is 14 residues long. The germline V gene encodes CDR1 PRHDT and CDR2 FYEKMQ (reference sequence). This CDR3 reads CASSLAGQNQPQHF. DNA for the CDR3: TGTGCCAGCAGCTTAGCGGGACAGAATCAGCCCCAGCATTTT.

This chain uses TRBV20-1 with TRBJ1-3, with 10 nucleotides matching TRBD1. The V gene's germline CDR1 is DFQATT and CDR2 SNEGSKA (reference sequence). The CDR3 contains 17 residues. The V gene end was trimmed by 1 base and the J gene end by 4 bases; junction bases not matched to a gene: 10. This CDR3 reads CSARGTGGTQVGNTIYF. In DNA form, the CDR3 reads TGCAGTGCTAGAGGGACAGGGGGGACTCAGGTCGGAAACACCATATATTTT.

This clonotype was observed a few times. The V call is TRBV19, the J call TRBJ2-2, with a possible D match to TRBD1 (7 bases). The CDR3 spans 11 residues. The germline CDR1 and CDR2 sequences are LNHDA and SQIVND (reference sequence). The V and J ends lost 10 bases and 6 bases respectively, with 9 bases between them. This CDR3 is CATRGAGELFF. CDR3 in DNA: TGTGCCACCAGGGGGGCCGGGGAGCTGTTTTTT.

This clonotype was seen ten or more times. V gene TRBV7-2 combines with J gene TRBJ2-7, with 8 bases fitting TRBD2. Germline CDR1 is SGHTA and CDR2 is FQGNSA. After removal of 2 bases from V and 6 bases from J, the junction contained 6 bases not matched to a gene. CDR3 length: 14 amino acids. The CDR3 DNA sequence: TGTGCCAGCAGCTTAAACAGCGGGGGAGGCGAGCAGTACTTC. Its protein is CASSLNSGGGEQYF.

This clonotype was counted ten times or more. The gene calls are TRBV7-9 and TRBJ2-4; weak D call: TRBD1 (6 bases). The length of the CDR3 is 14 residues. Germline V lookup: CDR1 SEHNR, CDR2 FQNEAQ (reference sequence). The V end was cut by 1 base, the J end by 5 bases, with 9 bases between. CDR3 bases: TGTGCCAGCAGCTTAGGGACAGCACAAAACATTCAGTACTTC. It is translated as CASSLGTAQNIQYF.

This clonotype was picked up many times. V and J are TRBV20-1 and TRBJ2-7, with 7 bases matching TRBD2. The CDR3 runs 15 residues. Looked up from germline, CDR1 is DFQATT and CDR2 is SNEGSKA (reference sequence). V trimming: 6 bases; J trimming: 0 bases; junction bases outside the gene matches: 11. This CDR3 is CSARGPAGNSYEQYF. The DNA of the CDR3 is TGCAGTGCCCGAGGCCCAGCGGGAAACTCCTACGAGCAGTACTTC.

This clonotype was seen ten or more times. The chain combines TRBV7-8 with TRBJ2-7; D is uncertain. This CDR3 is built from 12 residues. Trimming shortened V by 1 base and J by 6 bases, and 7 bases separated the two germline ends. Germline V gene data show CDR1 as SGHVS and CDR2 as FQNEAQ. Here the CDR3 DNA reads TGTGCCAGCAGCTTAGTCCGAGGCGAGCAGTACTTC. As protein: CASSLVRGEQYF.